The clone carrying this T cell receptor (beta chain) showed up just a few times. Its antigen is undetermined. The junction had 11 bases not matched to a gene; V was cut back by 2 bases and J by 5 bases. Germline loops: CDR1 PRHDT, CDR2 FYEKMQ (reference sequence). The CDR3 is made up of 18 amino acids. Sequencing used immunoSEQ multiplex PCR; TCRdb keeps in-frame clones, though not all of them. The sample shows roughly 49,000 clones, over 65% of them seen only once. The sample belongs to a study of T cell responses to AZD1222 COVID-19 vaccine. Whole-study findings and limits: A mostly white British donor set with more females was recruited, and clonal diversity was possibly underestimated.

The source of this sequence is an adult in good health. Sequencing used peripheral blood, obtained on day 0 of AZD1222 vaccination. This chain uses TRBV13 with TRBJ2-1, with TRBD2 matching 11 bases. CDR3 DNA sequence: TGTGCCAGCAGCTTAAATCCCCCGCTAGCGGGGGGTAACAATGAGCAGTTCTTC. As protein: CASSLNPPLAGGNNEQFF.